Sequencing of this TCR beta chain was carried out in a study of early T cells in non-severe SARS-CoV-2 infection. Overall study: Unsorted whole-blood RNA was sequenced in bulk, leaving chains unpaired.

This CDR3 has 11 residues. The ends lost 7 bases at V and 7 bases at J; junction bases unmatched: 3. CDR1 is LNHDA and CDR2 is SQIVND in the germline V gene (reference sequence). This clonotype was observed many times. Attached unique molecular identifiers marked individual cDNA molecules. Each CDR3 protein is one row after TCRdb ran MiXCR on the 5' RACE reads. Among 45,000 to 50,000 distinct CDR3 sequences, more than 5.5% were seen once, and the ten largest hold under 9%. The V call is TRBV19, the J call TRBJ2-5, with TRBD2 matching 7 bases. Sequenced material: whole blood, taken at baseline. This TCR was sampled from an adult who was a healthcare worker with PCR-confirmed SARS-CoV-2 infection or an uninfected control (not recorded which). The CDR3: CASKAGMTQYF. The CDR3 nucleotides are TGTGCCAGTAAAGCGGGAATGACCCAGTACTTC.